Listed here are 21 T cell receptor beta chains from one sample, sequenced in a study of regulatory T cells in long-lasting Graves disease. Building the TCR beta libraries relied on iRepertoire HTBI primers, and CDR3 regions underwent Arm-PCR. From the multiplex PCR reads, TCRdb called clonotypes with MiXCR, one entry per CDR3 protein. Here the sample spans some 420,000 distinct CDR3 sequences, approximately 23% being singletons. As to time point: persistent/refractory GD, antithyroid drugs over 5 years with positive TRAb. Making the TCR library involved RNA that had been extracted from PBMCs. Sequenced material: peripheral blood mononuclear cells (PBMCs), taken when the disease was refractory, from a patient treated with antithyroid drugs. The origin of the receptors is a female donor with Graves disease.

This chain joins TRBV5-1 and TRBJ1-1, with D hard to call. Germline CDR1 is SGHRS and CDR2 is YFSETQ. Trimming removed 4 bases from V and 2 bases from J, with 9 bases in between. The length of the CDR3 is 13 residues. The CDR3 protein is CASSEISNTEAFF. CDR3 DNA: TGCGCCAGCAGCGAGATATCAAACACTGAAGCTTTCTTT.

The table lists this clonotype with a few counts. The CDR3: CASSSTGYASPLHF. The CDR3, as DNA: TGTGCCAGCAGCTCTACAGGGTATGCCTCACCCCTCCACTTT. The chain carries TRBV7-2 and TRBJ1-6; weak D call: TRBD1 (6 bases). V was pared by 4 bases and J by 10 bases, with 14 bases between. The CDR3 runs 14 residues. Germline CDR1 reads SGHTA; CDR2 reads FQGNSA.

The CDR3 bases are TGCAGCGCTAGGACAGGGACTGTCGGCGAGCAGTACTTC. Translated: CSARTGTVGEQYF. The rearrangement uses TRBV29-1 and TRBJ2-7, with 8 nucleotides matching TRBD1. Germline trimming cut 7 bases from V and 6 bases from J; bases unmatched to any gene: 11. Germline CDR1 and CDR2: SQVTM and ANQGSEA. The CDR3 consists of 13 residues.

This clonotype was seen many times. The chain couples TRBV28 to TRBJ1-4; D remains unclear. The CDR3 has 14 amino acids. Germline V lookup: CDR1 MDHEN, CDR2 SYDVKM. V lost 2 bases, J lost 4 bases, and 8 bases lay in between. The CDR3 DNA reads TGTGCCAGCAGTTTAGTCAGCCATAATGAAAAACTGTTTTTT. It is translated as CASSLVSHNEKLFF.

The rearrangement links TRBV11-2 to TRBJ1-5, with unresolved D. The germline CDR1 and CDR2 sequences are SGHAT and FQNNGV. V lost 5 bases, J lost 1 base, and 9 bases lay in between. The CDR3 extends over 14 amino acids. CDR3 sequence reads: CASSQDLSNQPQHF. CDR3 DNA: TGTGCCAGCAGCCAAGACTTAAGCAATCAGCCCCAGCATTTT.

The sample holds a few counts of this clonotype. The chain combines TRBV19 with TRBJ2-7, with TRBD1 matching over 8 bases. V was clipped by 3 bases and J by 3 bases; unmatched bases: 10. CDR3 length: 16 residues. Looked up from germline, CDR1 is LNHDA and CDR2 is SQIVND (reference sequence). CDR3 protein: CASSIVPGQALYEQYF. CDR3 sequence (DNA): TGTGCCAGTAGTATCGTGCCGGGACAGGCTCTCTACGAGCAGTACTTC.

This clonotype has ten or more counts. The genes are TRBV28 and TRBJ2-6; no definite D call. CDR3 length equals 15 residues. The V and J ends lost 7 bases and 2 bases respectively, with 12 bases between them. Germline-derived CDR1 and CDR2 are MDHEN and SYDVKM. This CDR3 reads CASTNFGAGANVLTF. The CDR3 nucleotides are TGTGCCAGCACCAATTTCGGAGCTGGGGCCAACGTCCTGACTTTC.

This clonotype was found many times. This rearrangement joins TRBV12-3 or TRBV12-4 to TRBJ2-2; 8 nucleotides align to TRBD1. J gave up 7 bases and V 5 bases, and 9 bases lay outside the gene matches. There are 15 residues in the CDR3. The CDR3 loop is CASSRDRIVGGELFF. For the CDR3, the DNA is TGTGCCAGCAGTAGGGACAGGATTGTAGGCGGGGAGCTGTTTTTT.

This clonotype turned up a few times. The chain combines TRBV6-2 or TRBV6-3 with TRBJ1-1; weak D call: TRBD1 (5 bases). Looked up from germline, CDR1 is MNHEY and CDR2 is SVGEGT. V lost 3 bases and J lost 3, with 14 bases in between. The CDR3 loop spans 15 amino acids. CDR3 region: CASSYPGWGDTEAFF. CDR3 in DNA: TGTGCCAGCAGTTATCCGGGTTGGGGCGACACTGAAGCTTTCTTT.

This clonotype has a handful of counts. J is TRBJ1-5 and V is TRBV7-6; 7 bases line up with TRBD1. The CDR3 sequence is 15 residues long. The V gene end was trimmed by 5 bases and the J gene end by 1 base; junction bases not matched to a gene: 5. Germline CDR1 SGHVS, CDR2 FNYEAQ. CDR3 in DNA: TGTGCCAGCAGCGCCTCGACAGGGAGCAATCAGCCCCAGCATTTT. As protein: CASSASTGSNQPQHF.

There are many counts of this clonotype. This chain links TRBV2 with TRBJ1-2; D remains unclear. The V end was cut by 7 bases, the J end by 1 base, with 19 bases between. CDR1 and CDR2 (germline): SNHLY, FYNNEI. The CDR3 extends over 16 amino acids. The CDR3 loop is CASTQGWAASNYGYTF. In nucleotides, the CDR3 is TGTGCCAGCACCCAAGGCTGGGCGGCTAGTAACTATGGCTACACCTTC.

This clonotype was seen a few times. This chain connects TRBV20-1 to TRBJ1-4, with D maybe TRBD1 (6 bases). V lost 6 bases and J lost 8, with 19 bases in between. CDR1 and CDR2 from the germline V gene are DFQATT and SNEGSKA (reference sequence). This CDR3 has 14 residues. The CDR3 nucleotides are TGCAGTGCAACAACAGGGCCGGTTAGGGAAAAACTGTTTTTT. Encoded protein: CSATTGPVREKLFF.

This clonotype was found many times. This chain links TRBV29-1 with TRBJ2-7; no reliable D call. Germline V lookup: CDR1 SQVTM, CDR2 ANQGSEA. The CDR3 runs 16 residues. V lost 2 bases, J lost 0 bases, and 17 bases lay in between. The CDR3: CSVEKEPGPSSYEQYF. CDR3 coding DNA: TGCAGCGTTGAAAAGGAACCAGGACCGAGCTCCTACGAGCAGTACTTC.

This chain joins TRBV20-1 and TRBJ2-5; 7 positions match TRBD2. The CDR3 length is 14 residues. The junction had 10 bases not matched to a gene; V was cut back by 5 bases and J by 4 bases. CDR1 and CDR2 (germline): DFQATT, SNEGSKA (reference sequence). In DNA, the CDR3 is TGCAGTGCTCCATCACGCGGGAGTGGAGAGACCCAGTACTTC. This encodes CSAPSRGSGETQYF.

This clonotype was recorded many times. V is TRBV28 and J is TRBJ2-7; D tentatively fits TRBD1 or TRBD2 (5 bases each). The CDR3 consists of 14 residues. V shed 4 bases and J shed 4 bases, with 14 bases lying between them. Germline V lookup: CDR1 MDHEN, CDR2 SYDVKM. Here the CDR3 DNA reads TGTGCCAGCAGTTATGAGGGGATTCAATACGAGCAGTACTTC. This sequence encodes CASSYEGIQYEQYF.

This clonotype was found many times. The chain joins TRBV12-3 or TRBV12-4 to TRBJ2-4; no clear D gene. Trimming left V 4 bases short and J 1 base short, with 5 bases between. This CDR3 has 13 residues. CDR3 DNA: TGTGCCAGCAGTTCATGGGCCAAAAACATTCAGTACTTC. This encodes CASSSWAKNIQYF.

This clonotype has at least ten counts. The chain recombines TRBV20-1 with TRBJ2-2, with D tentatively TRBD1 or TRBD2 (5 bases each). Germline CDR1 DFQATT, CDR2 SNEGSKA (reference sequence). The length of the CDR3 is 14 residues. V was cut by 6 bases and J by 1 base, with 12 bases left in between. CDR3 nucleotides: TGCAGTGCGAGCCGGGACGGGAACACCGGGGAGCTGTTTTTT. This sequence encodes CSASRDGNTGELFF.

The chain combines TRBV6-1 with TRBJ2-2, with 9 bases matching TRBD2. This CDR3 has 17 residues. The germline V gene encodes CDR1 MNHNS and CDR2 SASEGT. V lost 6 bases and J lost 1; bases outside the gene matches: 9. The DNA for the CDR3 is TGTGCCAGCAGATCCGAGCGGGGGGCTAGGAACACCGGGGAGCTGTTTTTT. It is translated as CASRSERGARNTGELFF.

The chain employs TRBV9 and TRBJ1-2, with D tentatively TRBD1 (5 bases). Trimming removed 4 bases from V and 2 bases from J, with 12 bases in between. The length of the CDR3 is 14 residues. Per germline, CDR1 SGDLS and CDR2 YYNGEE. The CDR3: CASSSDMTNYGYTF. The CDR3 nucleotides are TGTGCCAGCAGCTCGGACATGACCAACTATGGCTACACCTTC.

The chain carries TRBV13 and TRBJ2-3; the match to TRBD2 covers 11 bases. The ends lost 4 bases at V and 5 bases at J; junction bases unmatched: 8. The CDR3 runs to 16 residues. The germline V gene encodes CDR1 PRHDT and CDR2 FYEKMQ (reference sequence). In DNA, the CDR3 is TGTGCCAGCAGCTCGACCGGGACTAGCGGATTAGATACGCAGTATTTT. This gives the protein CASSSTGTSGLDTQYF.

The rearrangement uses TRBV28 and TRBJ2-3; 9 nucleotides line up with TRBD1. Per germline, CDR1 MDHEN and CDR2 SYDVKM. The CDR3 contains 17 residues. The J segment lost 8 bases and the V segment lost 4 bases, leaving 16 bases of the junction unmatched. In DNA, the CDR3 is TGTGCCAGCAGTTCTCCGGGACAGGGCTTTTCGGGTTCTACGCAGTATTTT. Its translation: CASSSPGQGFSGSTQYF.